This passage covers 13 T cell receptor beta chains from one sample sequenced in a study of blood T cell repertoires in COVID-19. This table comes from immunoSEQ multiplex PCR, and its TCRdb copy is limited to in-frame clones, with some not included. The sample has around 260,000 clones, 75% to 90% seen once. Sequenced input: peripheral blood. Every receptor here comes from a man aged 25 to 45 with active or convalescent COVID-19.

The J gene is TRBJ1-4, the V gene TRBV19; the match to TRBD1 covers 7 bases. In germline, CDR1 is LNHDA, CDR2 SQIVND (reference sequence). This CDR3 has 16 amino acids. Trimming at V came to 3 bases and at J to 5 bases, leaving 9 bases not matched to a gene. The CDR3 DNA reads as TGTGCCAGTAGTATTATGGAGGGGGCTTTAAATGAAAAACTGTTTTTT. It encodes CASSIMEGALNEKLFF.

This clone occurred once. The chain recombines TRBV7-6 with TRBJ2-7; 9 positions match TRBD1. Unmatched junction bases numbered 7, after V lost 5 bases and J lost 2 bases. The CDR3 is 15 amino acids. The germline V gene has CDR1 SGHVS and CDR2 FNYEAQ. CDR3 in DNA: TGTGCCAGCAGCCAGGGGACAGGGCTTACCTACGAGCAGTACTTC. Its translation: CASSQGTGLTYEQYF.

This chain uses TRBV13 with TRBJ2-1; 7 bases align to TRBD1. Looked up from germline, CDR1 is PRHDT and CDR2 is FYEKMQ (reference sequence). This CDR3 is 12 amino acids long. V gave up 5 bases and J gave up 10 bases; unmatched junction bases: 5. The CDR3 DNA is TGTGCCAGCAGCCCTGGACAGGACGAGCAGTTCTTC. Protein sequence: CASSPGQDEQFF.

The V gene is TRBV19, the J gene TRBJ2-5; D remains unclear. There are 16 residues in the CDR3. Germline CDR1 and CDR2: LNHDA and SQIVND (reference sequence). Trimming cost V 3 bases and J 1 base, with 15 bases left between them. CDR3 DNA sequence: TGTGCCAGTAGTATGCTCGTGGCCACCACCCAAGAGACCCAGTACTTC. Its protein is CASSMLVATTQETQYF.

This clone turned up a few times. The chain combines TRBV5-6 with TRBJ1-1; TRBD1 matches at 7 bases. Losses at the gene ends were 4 bases for V and 1 base for J; bases not matched to a gene: 10. The CDR3 runs to 16 residues. From germline, CDR1 is SGHDT and CDR2 YYEEEE. CDR3 loop: CASSGDSWSRNTEAFF. The CDR3 DNA reads as TGTGCCAGCAGCGGGGACAGTTGGTCGAGGAACACTGAAGCTTTCTTT.

The chain uses TRBV4-2 and TRBJ1-6, with a tentative D call TRBD1 (6 bases). The CDR3 sequence is 16 residues long. Trimming removed 4 bases at V and 7 bases at J, with 17 bases between. Per germline, CDR1 LGHNA and CDR2 YNFKEQ. The CDR3 region is CASSLGLGAGNSPLHF. CDR3 nucleotides: TGTGCCAGCAGCCTCGGGTTGGGGGCTGGAAATTCACCCCTCCACTTT.

This clone has just a few counts. The V gene is TRBV19, the J gene TRBJ1-5; a weak D match, TRBD1 (5 bases). The germline CDR1 and CDR2 sequences are LNHDA and SQIVND (reference sequence). This CDR3 contains 15 residues. The V end was cut by 5 bases, the J end by 1 base, with 12 bases between. The CDR3 loop reads CASSPRVGSNQPQHF. CDR3 in DNA: TGTGCCAGTAGTCCCAGGGTGGGGAGCAATCAGCCCCAGCATTTT.

This rearrangement joins TRBV5-1 to TRBJ1-4; D might be TRBD1 (6 bases). CDR1 and CDR2 (germline): SGHRS, YFSETQ. The CDR3 is made up of 15 amino acids. V was pared by 0 bases and J by 3 bases, with 9 bases between. DNA of the CDR3: TGCGCCAGCAGCTTGGGGTCAGGGGCTAATGAAAAACTGTTTTTT. Its protein product is CASSLGSGANEKLFF.

V and J are TRBV25-1 and TRBJ1-1, with D perhaps matching TRBD1 (5 bases). CDR1 and CDR2 (germline): MGHDK, SYGVNS. This CDR3 has 15 residues. Trimming took off 1 base at V and 2 bases at J, with 11 bases between the two ends. CDR3 nucleotide sequence: TGTGCCAGCAGTGAATCGGGGGTTGGTAACACTGAAGCTTTCTTT. It yields the protein CASSESGVGNTEAFF.

This chain uses TRBV4-1 with TRBJ1-5; 9 bases are a match to TRBD1. The CDR3 has 16 residues. Germline loops: CDR1 MGHRA, CDR2 YSYEKL. V lost 2 bases and J lost 7; bases outside the gene matches: 9. DNA for the CDR3: TGCGCCAGCAGCCAATCGGGACAGGGTTACGGACAGCCCCAGCATTTT. Its protein is CASSQSGQGYGQPQHF.

The chain joins TRBV7-6 to TRBJ2-7; D might be TRBD2 (6 bases). The ends were cut back, 4 bases at V and 2 bases at J, with 9 bases in the middle. CDR3 length equals 13 residues. Germline CDR1 SGHVS, CDR2 FNYEAQ. As DNA, the CDR3 is TGTGCCAGCAGCTCACCGGGAGCCTACGAGCAGTACTTC. This translates into CASSSPGAYEQYF.

CDR3 sequence (DNA): TGCGCCAGCAGTGAAAATCGGGAGACCCAGTACTTC. Its translation: CASSENRETQYF. V gene TRBV10-2 combines with J gene TRBJ2-5; D is uncertain. CDR3 length equals 12 residues. Trimming took 3 bases from V and 5 from J, leaving 7 bases between them. Germline lookup yields CDR1 WSHSY and CDR2 SAAADI.

V gene TRBV5-4 combines with J gene TRBJ2-2; 9 bases agree with TRBD1. The germline CDR1 and CDR2 sequences are SGHNT and YYREEE (reference sequence). V lost 4 bases, J lost 4 bases, and 8 bases stayed unmatched. The CDR3 has 16 amino acids. This CDR3 reads CASSRDRGLGTGELFF. CDR3 DNA: TGTGCCAGCAGCAGAGACAGGGGGTTGGGCACCGGGGAGCTGTTTTTT.